Given below is one T cell receptor (beta chain) in context. This entry belongs to a study of blood T cell repertoires in COVID-19. Study background: Donors in the United States, Italy and Spain gave samples during acute or convalescent COVID-19.

CDR3 length equals 14 residues. The ends lost 4 bases at V and 4 bases at J; junction bases unmatched: 7. Germline assignment: CDR1 SGHKS and CDR2 YYEKEE (reference sequence). Original analysis: Estimation of nucleated cell counts was performed using reference gene primer amplification. Using immunoSEQ multiplex PCR, the repertoire was profiled, and TCRdb retains in-frame clones only, with some absent. V and J calls and clone size are as listed in that table; D and trimming were resolved from the DNA. Of approximately 140,000 clones in the sample, more than 70% were seen once. This receptor was identified in a man in his 60s with acute or convalescent COVID-19. The chain recombines TRBV5-5 with TRBJ2-5; 7 bases are a match to TRBD2. Sequences were obtained from peripheral blood. The CDR3 reads CASSPSGVIETQYF. The CDR3 region has the DNA TGTGCCAGCAGCCCAAGCGGGGTCATAGAGACCCAGTACTTC.